These T cell receptor beta chains were read from a single sample in a study of blood T cell repertoires in COVID-19. Method: immunoSEQ multiplex PCR; TCRdb's copy keeps in-frame clones and lacks some. The sample shows about 370,000 clones, roughly 90% of them seen only once. Material for sequencing was peripheral blood. The source of these receptors is a woman in her 30s with COVID-19, enrolled during active disease. Each CDR3 is given with its conserved first and last residue. The order of the fields is CDR3 DNA, CDR3 protein, clone size, V gene, CDR3 length, D gene, J gene. D genes are given only for firm matches. Rows may omit the clone size; those that give it use once, few, many or a size class.

TGTGCCAGCGGTCTCACCGGGAGGTGGTTCTTC CASGLTGRWFF NA TRBV11-3 11 TRBD2 TRBJ2-1
TGTGCCAGCAGCTTCCGAACAGGGGGTAGGAGGCAGCCCCAGCATTTT CASSFRTGGRRQPQHF NA TRBV5-8 16 TRBD1 TRBJ1-5
TGTGCCACCAGTGATTCGGACGGGAGGAATGAAAAACTGTTTTTT CATSDSDGRNEKLFF NA TRBV24-1 15 NA TRBJ1-4
TGTGCCAGCACCGGTAACAATGAGCAGTTCTTC CASTGNNEQFF NA TRBV2 11 NA TRBJ2-1
TGTGCCAGCAGCTTCAAATCAGTAACCCGGGAGCTGTTTTTT CASSFKSVTRELFF NA TRBV11-2 14 NA TRBJ2-2
TGTGCCAGCAGCCGGACAGGAATCTCGGATACGCAGTATTTT CASSRTGISDTQYF NA TRBV14 14 TRBD1 TRBJ2-3
TGTGCCAGCTCACCGGGACTAGCGAATGAGCAGTTCTTC CASSPGLANEQFF NA TRBV18 13 TRBD2 TRBJ2-1
TGTGCCAGCAGCCAAGAAGGACAGGGGCTTAATGAAAAACTGTTTTTT CASSQEGQGLNEKLFF NA TRBV3-1/TRBV3-2 16 TRBD1 TRBJ1-4
TGTGCCAGCAGGAAGACAGGGATGGCCGGGGAGCTGTTTTTT CASRKTGMAGELFF NA TRBV6-5 14 TRBD1 TRBJ2-2
TGCGCCAGCAGCCAAGATCTGTTCCAGGGAAATTACAATGAGCAGTTCTTC CASSQDLFQGNYNEQFF NA TRBV4-3 17 NA TRBJ2-1
TGTGCCATCAGTAAGACAGGGTTCGAGCAGTACTTC CAISKTGFEQYF NA TRBV10-3 12 TRBD1 TRBJ2-7
TGTGCCAGCAGTTTATTCTTCCCAGGTAACACTGAAGCTTTCTTT CASSLFFPGNTEAFF NA TRBV27 15 NA TRBJ1-1
TGTGCCAGCAGCATACACCGACCGGTGGGGCGGTCAAGCACAGATACGCAGTATTTT CASSIHRPVGRSSTDTQYF once TRBV11-2 19 NA TRBJ2-3
TGTGCCAGCTCACCAGACAGGGCTTCTGTGAACACCGGGGAGCTGTTTTTT CASSPDRASVNTGELFF NA TRBV18 17 TRBD1 TRBJ2-2
TGTGCCAGCAGCGCCCCGGGACTAGCGGGGGCCTCGTTGACCCAGTACTTC CASSAPGLAGASLTQYF NA TRBV9 17 TRBD2 TRBJ2-5
TGTGCCAGCAGCCAAGTTTATTTGGGGAGGGGTGGTCAAAACATTCAGTACTTC CASSQVYLGRGGQNIQYF few TRBV3-1/TRBV3-2 18 TRBD2 TRBJ2-4
TGTGCCAGCTCCCTCCGGGCTAGCGGGGGCTACGAGCAGTACTTC CASSLRASGGYEQYF NA TRBV18 15 TRBD2 TRBJ2-7
TGTGCCAGCAGCCGCGATCCGACGGGAAACTACGAGCAGTACTTC CASSRDPTGNYEQYF NA TRBV7-6 15 NA TRBJ2-7
TGTGCCATCAGTGAGCTAGCGGGGAATCTGGACAATGAGCAGTTCTTC CAISELAGNLDNEQFF NA TRBV10-3 16 TRBD2 TRBJ2-1
TGTGCCAGCAGTGACTCCTACTCGGACAGGGGACAAGAGACCCAGTACTTC CASSDSYSDRGQETQYF NA TRBV6-4 17 TRBD1 TRBJ2-5
TGTGCCACCAGTGATGCTCAGGGATACAATGAAAAACTGTTTTTT CATSDAQGYNEKLFF NA TRBV24-1 15 NA TRBJ1-4
TGTGCCAGCAAGGAGGGGACAGGGGTCTACACCGGGGAGCTGTTTTTT CASKEGTGVYTGELFF NA TRBV2 16 TRBD1 TRBJ2-2
TGCAGCTGCAGGGAGGGGACCTCCTACGAGCAGTACTTC CSCREGTSYEQYF once TRBV29-1 13 TRBD2 TRBJ2-7
TGTGCCAGCAGCCAAGGGGAGCGGGGGGGCTGGGAGACCCAGTACTTC CASSQGERGGWETQYF NA TRBV4-2 16 TRBD2 TRBJ2-5
TGCGCCAGCAGCTTGGTCCCGACAGGGGATGAAAAACTGTTTTTT CASSLVPTGDEKLFF once TRBV5-1 15 TRBD1 TRBJ1-4
TGTGCCAGCAGCCTGTACCCGGGGTACAGGGGCTCCTACGAGCAGTACTTC CASSLYPGYRGSYEQYF NA TRBV28 17 TRBD1 TRBJ2-7
TGTGCCAGCAGGGATAGGGGAACCTATGGCTACACCTTC CASRDRGTYGYTF once TRBV28 13 NA TRBJ1-2
TGCGCCAGCAGCCTCACCGGGGGAGTGGAGTACTTC CASSLTGGVEYF NA TRBV5-1 12 NA TRBJ2-7
TGCGCCAGCAGCCAAAACAGGGGCTCCACTGAAGCTTTCTTT CASSQNRGSTEAFF NA TRBV4-3 14 TRBD1 TRBJ1-1
TGTGCCAGCAGTTCCCGGGACAGGGAGTTAGATACGCAGTATTTT CASSSRDRELDTQYF NA TRBV6-4 15 TRBD1 TRBJ2-3
TGTGCCAGTAGTATAGTGTCAGGGCGGGAAGCTTTCTTT CASSIVSGREAFF NA TRBV19 13 NA TRBJ1-1
TGTGCCAGCAGCATCGGGACAGGGGGCAGGAAAAACATTCAGTACTTC CASSIGTGGRKNIQYF NA TRBV11-2 16 TRBD1 TRBJ2-4
TGTGCCAGCAGCTGGACTAGCGGGGGGTCCTCCTACGAGCAGTACTTC CASSWTSGGSSYEQYF NA TRBV7-8 16 TRBD2 TRBJ2-7
TGTGCCACCAGTGATTCCCGGGACAGATTTTCTGGGGCCAACGTCCTGACTTTC CATSDSRDRFSGANVLTF NA TRBV24-1 18 TRBD1 TRBJ2-6
TGTGCCCAGGGACAGGACCTTTACAATGAGCAGTTCTTC CAQGQDLYNEQFF once TRBV30 13 TRBD1 TRBJ2-1
TGTGCCAGCAGTCGAGGCGGTCCCCGAGGGGGGGCGAATTATGGCTACACCTTC CASSRGGPRGGANYGYTF NA TRBV6-6 18 NA TRBJ1-2
TGTGCCAGCAGCTATAGGACAGGGGGCACAGATACGCAGTATTTT CASSYRTGGTDTQYF NA TRBV5-5 15 TRBD1 TRBJ2-3
TGTGCCAACGGACAGGGTGCGACCTACGAGCAGTACTTC CANGQGATYEQYF NA TRBV10-3 13 TRBD1 TRBJ2-7
TGTGCCTCCGGGTCGGGACAGGGAAGTGAAAAACTGTTTTTT CASGSGQGSEKLFF NA TRBV10-3 14 TRBD1 TRBJ1-4
TGTGCCAGCAGTCTAAGCCGACAGACCCGACACAATGAGCAGTTCTTC CASSLSRQTRHNEQFF NA TRBV6-2/TRBV6-3 16 NA TRBJ2-1
TGTGCCACCAGCACCACTACAGGGAATTCACCCCTCCACTTT CATSTTTGNSPLHF once TRBV15 14 NA TRBJ1-6
TGTGCCAGCAGCTTGGAAGGGCTAGCGGGGGGAATCCTTCGCACAGATACGCAGTATTTT CASSLEGLAGGILRTDTQYF NA TRBV5-4 20 TRBD2 TRBJ2-3
TGTGCCAGCAAACCAACAGGGGGCAGGTGGTTCTGGCCCCAGCATTTT CASKPTGGRWFWPQHF once TRBV7-2 16 TRBD1 TRBJ1-5
TGTGCCAGCAGCTTGGCTGCGACTGTGTATGGCTACACCTTC CASSLAATVYGYTF NA TRBV7-9 14 NA TRBJ1-2
TGTGCCAGCAGTTTAAGACGGGTGGATCAGCCCCAGCATTTT CASSLRRVDQPQHF NA TRBV28 14 NA TRBJ1-5
TGTGCCAGCAGCGTAGGTAGCGGGGGTAACTATGGCTACACCTTC CASSVGSGGNYGYTF NA TRBV9 15 NA TRBJ1-2
TGTGCCAGCACATACAGGGAACCCACAGATACGCAGTATTTT CASTYREPTDTQYF NA TRBV28 14 NA TRBJ2-3
TGTGCCAGCAGCGGGGGTCTCGGGGGAAATCAGCCCCAGCATTTT CASSGGLGGNQPQHF NA TRBV9 15 NA TRBJ1-5
TGTGCCAGCAGTCCCAGGGGCACTGAAGCTTTCTTT CASSPRGTEAFF once TRBV28 12 NA TRBJ1-1
TGTGCCAGCAGTGACTACAGGGGCCCGGAACAGCCCCAGCATTTT CASSDYRGPEQPQHF NA TRBV2 15 TRBD1 TRBJ1-5
TGCGCCAGCATAGGGGACAGGGTAAACGCCGGGGAGCTGTTTTTT CASIGDRVNAGELFF NA TRBV10-2 15 TRBD1 TRBJ2-2
TGCGCCAGCAGCTTGGCGGGAGGAACGAACTACCAAGAGACCCAGTACTTC CASSLAGGTNYQETQYF once TRBV5-1 17 TRBD2 TRBJ2-5
TGCGCCAGCAGCCAAGTGGGGCGTAGGGATACTGAAGCTTTCTTT CASSQVGRRDTEAFF NA TRBV4-3 15 NA TRBJ1-1
TGTGCCAGCAGCCAACCCATGGGAGGGAATGAAAAACTGTTTTTT CASSQPMGGNEKLFF NA TRBV4-2 15 NA TRBJ1-4
TGTGCCAGCAGCTTGGGACAGGGTCGTAAAGATGAGCAGTTCTTC CASSLGQGRKDEQFF NA TRBV5-4 15 TRBD1 TRBJ2-1
TGTGCCAGCAGTTACTTGGGACAGCCAAATCAGCCCCAGCATTTT CASSYLGQPNQPQHF NA TRBV6-6 15 TRBD1 TRBJ1-5
TGTGCCAGAGAGGTGGACAGGGGCACTGAAGCTTTCTTT CAREVDRGTEAFF few TRBV2 13 TRBD1 TRBJ1-1
TGTGCCAGCAGGTCACAGGGTGGGACCCAGTACTTC CASRSQGGTQYF NA TRBV5-4 12 NA TRBJ2-5
TGTGCCAGCAGCCGAAGGGGCGCAGGGCCTCGGCAGTACTTC CASSRRGAGPRQYF few TRBV28 14 NA TRBJ2-7